This T cell receptor (beta chain) appears in the sequencing data of a study of identical twins. Overall study findings and caveats: For cord blood, abundant beta clonotypes had fewer insertions, unlike memory repertoires, which showed none. The degree of excess twin sharing was weaker in beta out-of-frame sequences.

Unique molecular identifiers were present on the cDNA, which also gained a universal primer site by template switching. TCRdb reprocessed the 5' RACE reads via MiXCR and lists one record per CDR3 protein. The sample includes around 1.7 million distinct CDR3 sequences, about 30% seen only once; the top ten take about 0.3%. The CDR3 loop spans 15 amino acids. Germline V gives CDR1 MDHEN, CDR2 SYDVKM. V was trimmed by 2 bases and J by 5 bases, leaving 12 bases between them. To note about this clonotype: Its antigen remains unknown.

Specimen: cord blood. This TCR derives from a newborn girl in good health. The V gene is TRBV28, the J gene TRBJ1-4; D not certain. CDR3 sequence: CASSLPAGPNEKLFF. CDR3 bases: TGTGCCAGCAGTTTACCGGCAGGCCCCAATGAAAAACTGTTTTTT.